Below, 23 T cell receptor beta chains from the same sample are listed, as sequenced in a study of identical twins. Each CDR3 protein gets one entry after TCRdb re-called the 5' RACE reads with MiXCR. The table lists 1.5 million or so distinct CDR3 sequences, about 32% of them singletons, with 0.25% to 0.3% in the top ten. What was sequenced was cord blood. These receptors came from a newborn girl in good health.

The chain has TRBV24-1 and TRBJ1-4; 8 nucleotides agree with TRBD1. This CDR3 has 18 amino acids. CDR1 is KGHDR, CDR2 SFDVKD, per germline. After removal of 5 bases from V and 5 bases from J, the junction contained 15 bases not matched to a gene. CDR3 nucleotide sequence: TGTGCCACCAGTGGTGCCCCGACAGGGGAGATCTTGAATGAAAAACTGTTTTTT. Protein product: CATSGAPTGEILNEKLFF.

Note on this clonotype: This may be a read error: a much more frequent sequence differs by one nucleotide. This chain uses TRBV29-1 with TRBJ1-4; D uncertain. Germline V gives CDR1 SQVTM, CDR2 ANQGSEA. This CDR3 spans 13 amino acids. V was pared by 6 bases and J by 4 bases, with 12 bases between. The CDR3 sequence: CSVRSLLNEKLFF. In DNA form, the CDR3 reads TGCAGCGTCCGGTCCCTCCTTAATGAAAAACTGTTTTTT.

The V gene is TRBV29-1, the J gene TRBJ1-2, with D perhaps matching TRBD1 (6 bases). Germline values: CDR1 SQVTM, CDR2 ANQGSEA. The CDR3 spans 17 residues. Deletions cut 7 bases from V and 4 bases from J, with 28 bases between. The CDR3 DNA sequence: TGCAGCGCCCATCTTCCGGGGGCAGCAAGGTGGGGCTATGGCTACACCTTC. It is translated as CSAHLPGAARWGYGYTF.

The chain uses TRBV10-3 and TRBJ2-6, with D perhaps matching TRBD2 (5 bases). CDR1 ENHRY and CDR2 SYGVKD come from the germline V gene. Trimming removed 0 bases from V and 2 bases from J, with 11 bases in between. This CDR3 spans 17 amino acids. In DNA form, the CDR3 reads TGTGCCATCAGTGAGTCGCCGGGAAATGCTGGGGCCAACGTCCTGACTTTC. This sequence encodes CAISESPGNAGANVLTF.

This clonotype was seen only a few times. This rearrangement joins TRBV7-2 to TRBJ1-6; 7 nucleotides line up with TRBD1. Losses at the gene ends were 5 bases for V and 5 bases for J; bases not matched to a gene: 6. Per the germline V gene, CDR1 is SGHTA and CDR2 is FQGNSA. The CDR3 totals 15 residues. This chain's CDR3 is CASSVQGGNNSPLHF. CDR3 DNA sequence: TGTGCCAGCAGCGTTCAGGGGGGCAATAATTCACCCCTCCACTTT.

This clonotype was found many times. The chain joins TRBV6-1 to TRBJ1-2; a weak D match, TRBD1 (6 bases). Germline CDR1 MNHNS, CDR2 SASEGT. This CDR3 has 15 amino acids. Trimming left V 4 bases short and J 0 bases short, with 12 bases between. CDR3 sequence reads: CASSGYRETNYGYTF. The CDR3 nucleotides are TGTGCCAGCAGTGGCTACAGGGAGACTAACTATGGCTACACCTTC.

V and J are TRBV2 and TRBJ2-3, with D possibly matching TRBD2 (6 bases). Germline CDR1 reads SNHLY; CDR2 reads FYNNEI. V lost 2 bases, J lost 8 bases, and 17 bases lay in between. CDR3 length: 15 residues. For the CDR3, the DNA is TGTGCCAGCAGTGAACGCGGGCTGCGGGGAGGTACGCAGTATTTT. Amino acid sequence: CASSERGLRGGTQYF.

The CDR3 reads CASSQDRTVNQPQHF. CDR3 bases: TGTGCCAGCAGCCAAGATCGGACAGTGAATCAGCCCCAGCATTTT. The rearrangement joins TRBV4-2 to TRBJ1-5, with D perhaps TRBD1 (6 bases). CDR1 is LGHNA, CDR2 YNFKEQ, per germline. The CDR3 consists of 15 residues. The V end was cut by 0 bases, the J end by 4 bases, with 10 bases between.

This rearrangement joins TRBV24-1 to TRBJ2-3, with no clear D. The CDR3 totals 14 residues. V dropped 4 bases and J dropped 5 bases, with 12 bases sitting between them. The germline V gene encodes CDR1 KGHDR and CDR2 SFDVKD. CDR3 residues: CATSDLRSEDTQYF. DNA for the CDR3: TGTGCCACCAGTGACCTCAGGAGTGAAGATACGCAGTATTTT.

This clonotype is a singleton in its sample. The V call is TRBV3-1, the J call TRBJ1-1; possible D gene TRBD1, 5 bases. The germline V and J ends were trimmed by 6 bases and 0 bases, with 11 bases remaining between them. Germline V CDR1 and CDR2: LGHDT, YNNKEL (reference sequence). This CDR3 comprises 14 residues. The CDR3 sequence is CASRAPGVNTEAFF. CDR3 in DNA: TGTGCCAGCAGAGCCCCGGGGGTGAACACTGAAGCTTTCTTT.

This clonotype was observed many times. The junction shows a germline mismatch at one end, possibly a read error. This chain uses TRBV5-1 with TRBJ2-7; D is possibly TRBD1 (5 bases). The CDR3 has 11 amino acids. The germline V gene encodes CDR1 SGHRS and CDR2 YFSETQ. CDR3 in amino acids: CASRDFYEQYF. The CDR3 nucleotides read TGTGCCAGCAGGGATTTCTACGAGCAGTACTTC.

This clonotype has only a few counts. The V gene is TRBV20-1, the J gene TRBJ2-7; D is tentatively TRBD1 or TRBD2 (5 bases each). Looked up from germline, CDR1 is DFQATT and CDR2 is SNEGSKA (reference sequence). The CDR3 is made up of 14 amino acids. Trimming took off 2 bases at V and 1 base at J, with 12 bases between the two ends. The CDR3: CSARKGTASYEQYF. The CDR3 DNA is TGCAGTGCTAGAAAAGGGACGGCTTCCTACGAGCAGTACTTC.

This clonotype was seen a handful of times. CDR3 bases: TGTGCCAGCAGTTTGGTGGTTTTCGGCGAGCAGTACTTC. It specifies CASSLVVFGEQYF. The gene calls are TRBV27 and TRBJ2-7; D not certain. CDR1 and CDR2 from the germline V gene are MNHEY and SMNVEV (reference sequence). Trimming pared 3 bases from V and 6 bases from J, leaving 12 bases between. The CDR3 is 13 amino acids.

The rearrangement uses TRBV10-3 and TRBJ2-1, with TRBD2 matching over 12 bases. The V and J ends lost 10 bases and 1 base, in that order; junction bases with no gene match: 8. The V gene's germline CDR1 is ENHRY and CDR2 SYGVKD. This CDR3 is built from 16 residues. The CDR3 bases are TGTGCCACCGATCCGACTAGCGGGAGTTCCTACAATGAGCAGTTCTTC. It codes for CATDPTSGSSYNEQFF.

This clonotype is a singleton in its sample. The gene calls are TRBV4-2 and TRBJ1-6; D is undetermined. The germline V gene has CDR1 LGHNA and CDR2 YNFKEQ. CDR3 length equals 16 residues. Deletions cut 0 bases from V and 10 bases from J, with 16 bases between. CDR3 protein: CASSQDRPVALSPLHF. CDR3 in DNA: TGTGCCAGCAGCCAAGACCGTCCGGTCGCTCTCTCACCCCTCCACTTT.

The V and J genes are TRBV20-1 and TRBJ2-5; D is ambiguous. The CDR3 loop spans 13 amino acids. The germline CDR1 and CDR2 sequences are DFQATT and SNEGSKA (reference sequence). Trimming pared 5 bases from V and 1 base from J, leaving 11 bases between. The CDR3 sequence: CSAEDGSQETQYF. The CDR3 coding sequence is TGCAGTGCTGAAGACGGGTCCCAAGAGACCCAGTACTTC.

The chain employs TRBV5-1 and TRBJ2-1; D may be TRBD1 or TRBD2 (5 bases each). The CDR3 totals 13 residues. The germline V and J ends were trimmed by 4 bases and 5 bases, with 10 bases remaining between them. Germline lookup yields CDR1 SGHRS and CDR2 YFSETQ. CDR3 sequence reads: CASSRDGDNEQFF. The DNA for the CDR3 is TGCGCCAGCAGCCGGGACGGTGACAATGAGCAGTTCTTC.

This clonotype was observed many times. The rearrangement links TRBV20-1 to TRBJ2-3, with TRBD2 matching over 8 bases. Germline values: CDR1 DFQATT, CDR2 SNEGSKA (reference sequence). The CDR3 contains 15 residues. J lost 4 bases, V lost 1 base, and 7 bases had no gene match. CDR3 nucleotides: TGCAGTGCTAGAGGCGCTAGCGGGTTTCCAGATACGCAGTATTTT. Translation: CSARGASGFPDTQYF.

The rearrangement links TRBV12-3 or TRBV12-4 to TRBJ2-2, with D unresolved. Trimming removed 2 bases at V and 4 bases at J, with 11 bases between. There are 15 residues in the CDR3. In nucleotides, the CDR3 is TGTGCCAGCAGTTTATTGCCGGGTGGCACCGGGGAGCTGTTTTTT. Its translation is CASSLLPGGTGELFF.

In regard to this clonotype: One base away lies a much larger clone, so this may be a sequencing read error. The rearrangement joins TRBV29-1 to TRBJ2-3, with a tentative D call TRBD2 (7 bases). In germline, CDR1 is SQVTM, CDR2 ANQGSEA. This CDR3 comprises 14 residues. The CDR3 reads CSGIRGGHTDTQYF. As DNA, the CDR3 is TGCAGTGGAATCCGCGGGGGACACACAGATACGCAGTATTTT.

To note about this clonotype: The conserved phenylalanine or tryptophan is not found at the CDR3 terminus, so this likely reflects a read error. This chain joins TRBV7-9 and TRBJ2-1; D unresolved. Germline V lookup: CDR1 SEHNR, CDR2 FQNEAQ (reference sequence). Deletions cut 2 bases from V and 1 base from J, with 15 bases between. There are 17 residues in the CDR3. The CDR3 reads CASSLRPGRRSYNEQFS. The CDR3 bases are TGTGCCAGCAGCTTACGTCCAGGCCGCAGGTCCTACAATGAGCAGTTCTCC.

The rearrangement joins TRBV3-1 to TRBJ1-2; 7 positions agree with TRBD1. After removal of 3 bases from V and 0 bases from J, the junction contained 7 bases not matched to a gene. This CDR3 spans 16 amino acids. CDR1 is LGHDT, CDR2 YNNKEL, per germline (reference sequence). In DNA form, the CDR3 reads TGTGCCAGCAGCCAGTACCTGGGACAGCCTAACTATGGCTACACCTTC. Translating gives CASSQYLGQPNYGYTF. Full variable domain (remainder filled in from reference TRBV3-1 and TRBJ1-2): DTAVSQTPKYLVTQMGNDKSIKCEQNLGHDTMYWYKQDSKKFLKIMFSYNNKELIINETVPNRFSPKSPDKAHLNLHINSLELGDSAVYFCASSQYLGQPNYGYTFGSGTRLTVV.

A few counts support this clonotype. The chain couples TRBV4-1 to TRBJ2-1; D is uncertain. Germline CDR1 and CDR2: MGHRA and YSYEKL. V dropped 1 base and J dropped 2 bases, with 12 bases sitting between them. The CDR3 spans 16 residues. The CDR3 sequence is CASSQVVLKAYNEQFF. The CDR3 DNA follows: TGCGCCAGCAGCCAAGTAGTCTTAAAGGCCTACAATGAGCAGTTCTTC.